This TCR beta chain was sequenced during a study of cytomegalovirus exposure and HLA in healthy donors. Study context: Roughly four fifths of roughly 400 genotyped donors fell in the Caucasian-associated ancestry cluster.

Looked up from germline, CDR1 is MDHEN and CDR2 is SYDVKM. The CDR3 runs to 14 residues. V was trimmed by 3 bases and J by 1 base, leaving 9 bases between them. Nominally healthy donors provided the samples, though records likely missed some immune exposures. In the PCR, 60 Vbeta and 13 Jbeta primers were used. Measured with immunoSEQ multiplex PCR; TCRdb has only the in-frame clones, and not every one. This table holds about 140,000 clones, roughly 77% found once. The material sequenced was PBMCs. This sequence originates from a young man in good health. The V gene is TRBV28, the J gene TRBJ1-2; D gene ambiguous. CDR3 loop: CASSLQTNNYGYTF. In DNA form, the CDR3 reads TGTGCCAGCAGTTTGCAGACAAATAACTATGGCTACACCTTC.